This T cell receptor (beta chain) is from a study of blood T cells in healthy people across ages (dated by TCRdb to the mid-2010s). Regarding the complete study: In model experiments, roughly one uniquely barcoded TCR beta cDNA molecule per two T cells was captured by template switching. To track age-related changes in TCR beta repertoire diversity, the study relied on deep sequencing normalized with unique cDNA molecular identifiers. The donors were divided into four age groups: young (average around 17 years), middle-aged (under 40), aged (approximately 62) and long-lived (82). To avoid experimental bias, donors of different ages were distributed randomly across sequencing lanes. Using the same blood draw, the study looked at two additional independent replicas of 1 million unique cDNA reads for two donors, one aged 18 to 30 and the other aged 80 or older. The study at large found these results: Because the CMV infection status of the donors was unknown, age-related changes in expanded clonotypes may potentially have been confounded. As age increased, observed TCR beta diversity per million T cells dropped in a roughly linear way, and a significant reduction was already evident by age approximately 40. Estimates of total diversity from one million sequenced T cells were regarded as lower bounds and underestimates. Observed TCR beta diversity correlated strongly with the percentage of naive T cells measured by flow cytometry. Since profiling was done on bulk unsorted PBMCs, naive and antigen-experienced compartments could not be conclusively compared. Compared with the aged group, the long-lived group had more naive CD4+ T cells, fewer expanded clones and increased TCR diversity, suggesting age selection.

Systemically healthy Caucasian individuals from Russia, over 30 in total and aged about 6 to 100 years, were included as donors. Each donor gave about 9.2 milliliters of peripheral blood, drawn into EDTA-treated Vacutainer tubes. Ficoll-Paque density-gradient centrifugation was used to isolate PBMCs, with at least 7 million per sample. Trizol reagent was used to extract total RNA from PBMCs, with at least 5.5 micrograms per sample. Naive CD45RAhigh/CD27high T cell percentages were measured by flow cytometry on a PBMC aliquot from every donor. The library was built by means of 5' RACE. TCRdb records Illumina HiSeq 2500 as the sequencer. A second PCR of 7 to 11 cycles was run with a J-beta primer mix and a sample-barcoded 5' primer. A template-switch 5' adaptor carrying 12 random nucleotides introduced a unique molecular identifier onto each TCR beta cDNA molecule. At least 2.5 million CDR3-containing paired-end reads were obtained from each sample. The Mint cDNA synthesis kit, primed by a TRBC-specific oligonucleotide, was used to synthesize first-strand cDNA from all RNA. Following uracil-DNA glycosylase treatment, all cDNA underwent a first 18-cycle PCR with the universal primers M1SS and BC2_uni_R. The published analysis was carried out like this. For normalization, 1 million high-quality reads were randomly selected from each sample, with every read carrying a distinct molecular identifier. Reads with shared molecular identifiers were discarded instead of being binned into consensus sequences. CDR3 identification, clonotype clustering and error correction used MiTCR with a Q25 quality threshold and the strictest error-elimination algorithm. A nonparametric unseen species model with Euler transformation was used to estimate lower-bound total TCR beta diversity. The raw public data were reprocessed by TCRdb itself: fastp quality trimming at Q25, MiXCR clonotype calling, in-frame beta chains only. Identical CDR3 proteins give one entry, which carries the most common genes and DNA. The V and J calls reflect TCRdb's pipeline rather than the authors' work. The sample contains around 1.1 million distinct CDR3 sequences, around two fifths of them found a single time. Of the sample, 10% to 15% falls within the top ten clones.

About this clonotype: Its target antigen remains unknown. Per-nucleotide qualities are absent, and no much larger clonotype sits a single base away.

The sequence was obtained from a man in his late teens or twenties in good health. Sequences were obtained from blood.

Here is the DNA: TGTGCCAGCAGTTACGGGGAGACCGGGGAGCTGTTTTTT. This yields the protein CASSYGETGELFF. The chain uses TRBV6-5 and TRBJ2-2; 5 matching bases give a weak D call of TRBD2. The germline V gene sets CDR1 to MNHEY and CDR2 to SVGAGI. CDR3 length: 13 amino acids, cysteine to phenylalanine. Only the CDR3 DNA is retained, 39 bases long and in frame from the first base. Between the V and J ends, shortened by 2 bases and 5 bases respectively, the junction contains 6 bases.